One sample yielded the 6 T cell receptor beta chains listed below, sequenced in a study of cytomegalovirus exposure and HLA in healthy donors. The assay was immunoSEQ multiplex PCR, and TCRdb's table has in-frame clones only and misses some. The sample lists some 230,000 clones; about 90% were seen once. The sequenced sample consisted of PBMCs. The origin of the receptors is a woman aged 18-29 years in good health and CMV-seronegative.

This clone was counted a few times. The rearrangement uses TRBV6-4 and TRBJ2-1; maybe TRBD1 (5 bases). CDR1 is MRHNA and CDR2 is SNTAGT in the germline V gene. Trimming left V 4 bases short and J 4 bases short, with 8 bases between. The CDR3 spans 13 residues. This chain's CDR3 is CASSVQEYNEQFF. The CDR3 DNA follows: TGTGCCAGCAGTGTACAGGAGTACAATGAGCAGTTCTTC.

V usage is TRBV5-8 and J usage is TRBJ1-1; D gene ambiguous. Germline CDR1 reads SGHTS; CDR2 reads YDEGEE. Trimming pared 3 bases from V and 0 bases from J, leaving 9 bases between. The CDR3 totals 14 residues. As DNA, the CDR3 is TGTGCCAGCAGCTCGACATCGTTGAACACTGAAGCTTTCTTT. This codes for CASSSTSLNTEAFF.

The chain links TRBV7-9 to TRBJ1-1; 7 nucleotides agree with TRBD1. Germline assignment: CDR1 SEHNR and CDR2 FQNEAQ (reference sequence). The V and J ends lost 6 bases and 7 bases, in that order; junction bases with no gene match: 14. The CDR3 spans 15 residues. The CDR3 DNA is TGTGCCAGCAGTTTTGTCAGGGGGAATGGTGGTGAAGCTTTCTTT. It specifies CASSFVRGNGGEAFF.

The rearrangement uses TRBV5-1 and TRBJ1-1, with 12 positions matching TRBD1. The germline gives CDR1 SGHRS, CDR2 YFSETQ. The CDR3 totals 16 residues. With 1 base clipped from V and 3 bases from J, the junction kept 4 bases outside the gene matches. As DNA, the CDR3 is TGCGCCAGCAGCTTGATGGGACAGGGGGCGGACACTGAAGCTTTCTTT. Its translation is CASSLMGQGADTEAFF.

This chain connects TRBV5-1 to TRBJ2-7, with 9 bases aligning to TRBD1. The CDR3 sequence is 21 residues long. The germline CDR1 and CDR2 sequences are SGHRS and YFSETQ. The V segment lost 0 bases and the J segment 2 bases; nucleotides outside the gene matches: 21. CDR3 nucleotide sequence: TGCGCCAGCAGCTTGGTCGGACAGGGGTTTTCCCACCAATCCTACACCTACGAGCAGTACTTC. Amino acid sequence: CASSLVGQGFSHQSYTYEQYF.

This chain uses TRBV19 with TRBJ1-4; 9 positions agree with TRBD1. The germline V gene encodes CDR1 LNHDA and CDR2 SQIVND (reference sequence). CDR3 length equals 14 residues. With V trimmed by 4 bases and J by 7 bases, 4 bases remained unmatched. CDR3 region: CASSRTGVLEKLFF. Written as DNA, the CDR3 is TGTGCCAGTAGTAGGACAGGGGTACTTGAAAAACTGTTTTTT.